A single sample is the source of the 3 T cell receptor beta chains below, sequenced in a study of shared clonotypes between healthy human individuals. Sequencing was performed with immunoSEQ multiplex PCR; in TCRdb, only in-frame clones are kept and a portion is missing. The sample holds approximately 100,000 clones, around 68% seen once. The sample comprised memory CD8+ T cells sorted from blood. Subset reported: CD45RO+ cells pooled with CCR7-negative TemRA cells. Source of these receptors: a woman younger than 45 in good health.

The chain employs TRBV27 and TRBJ2-7; 8 bases align to TRBD2. The CDR3 is 17 amino acids. Looked up from germline, CDR1 is MNHEY and CDR2 is SMNVEV (reference sequence). V gave up 5 bases and J gave up 5 bases; unmatched junction bases: 17. The CDR3 here is CASSADPLREESDEQYF. DNA of the CDR3: TGTGCCAGCAGTGCAGACCCCCTGCGGGAGGAATCCGACGAGCAGTACTTC.

This clone has a single count. The chain couples TRBV27 to TRBJ2-3, with TRBD1 matching 9 bases. Germline CDR1 is MNHEY and CDR2 is SMNVEV (reference sequence). J gave up 3 bases and V 6 bases, and 4 bases lay outside the gene matches. The CDR3 sequence is 14 residues long. CDR3 in DNA: TGTGCCAGCAGAAACGGGACAGGGACAGATACGCAGTATTTT. It yields the protein CASRNGTGTDTQYF.

The V and J genes are TRBV5-1 and TRBJ1-1; no firm D call. CDR1 is SGHRS, CDR2 YFSETQ, per germline. CDR3 length: 13 amino acids. V lost 0 bases to trimming and J lost 7 bases, with 10 bases between them. CDR3 bases: TGCGCCAGCAGCTTGGATGCAGCCATTGAAGCTTTCTTT. Protein product: CASSLDAAIEAFF.